The 17 T cell receptor beta chains listed next were all sequenced from one sample in a study of shared clonotypes between healthy human individuals. Repertoires were generated with immunoSEQ multiplex PCR, while TCRdb's copy carries only in-frame clones and drops some. The sample lists fewer than 700,000 clones, around three quarters seen once, with around 12% in the top ten. The sample taken for sequencing was PBMCs. The receptors were gathered from a woman aged 40 to 55 in good health. Some clones in this sample may be carry-over from other donors' samples.

This chain uses TRBV7-2 with TRBJ2-3, with 9 bases fitting TRBD2. The germline CDR1 and CDR2 sequences are SGHTA and FQGNSA. This CDR3 has 16 residues. J lost 0 bases, V lost 4 bases, and 5 bases had no gene match. The CDR3 DNA is TGTGCCAGCAGCTACCGGCTAGCGGGGAGCACAGATACGCAGTATTTT. The encoded protein is CASSYRLAGSTDTQYF.

The V call is TRBV5-1, the J call TRBJ2-2; D is unclear. The CDR3 runs 15 residues. The germline gives CDR1 SGHRS, CDR2 YFSETQ. The V and J ends lost 2 bases and 0 bases respectively, with 8 bases between them. CDR3 DNA sequence: TGCGCCAGCAGCTTAGGGCACCCGAACACCGGGGAGCTGTTTTTT. The encoded protein is CASSLGHPNTGELFF.

The V and J genes are TRBV5-1 and TRBJ2-7, with TRBD1 identical over 8 bases. The ends lost 2 bases at V and 5 bases at J; junction bases unmatched: 9. The CDR3 is 15 amino acids. CDR1 and CDR2 (germline): SGHRS, YFSETQ. The DNA of the CDR3 is TGCGCCAGCAGCTTTCTCCAGGGGGCGCCCAACGAGCAGTACTTC. It codes for CASSFLQGAPNEQYF. Together with reference TRBV5-1 and TRBJ2-7, the CDR3 gives the full variable domain: KAGVTQTPRYLIKTRGQQVTLSCSPISGHRSVSWYQQTPGQGLQFLFEYFSETQRNKGNFPGRFSGRQFSNSRSEMNVSTLELGDSALYLCASSFLQGAPNEQYFGPGTRLTVT.

V and J are TRBV7-8 and TRBJ2-7; a possible D gene is TRBD1 (6 bases). The V gene lost 6 bases and the J gene lost 0 bases, with 12 bases spanning the gap. CDR1 SGHVS and CDR2 FQNEAQ come from the germline V gene. The CDR3 spans 14 residues. As DNA, the CDR3 is TGTGCCAGCAGTCAGAGCAGGGGCTCCTACGAGCAGTACTTC. This gives the protein CASSQSRGSYEQYF.

The CDR3 DNA follows: TGTGCCACCAGCAGAGATTGGGGTTCCTACGAGCAGTACTTC. Translated: CATSRDWGSYEQYF. V usage is TRBV15 and J usage is TRBJ2-7; the D is unclear. Germline assignment: CDR1 LNHNV and CDR2 YYDKDF (reference sequence). V was clipped by 0 bases and J by 1 base, with 7 bases between them. This CDR3 is 14 amino acids long.

The chain uses TRBV6-4 and TRBJ1-1; 10 nucleotides line up with TRBD1. J gave up 4 bases and V 4 bases, and 3 bases lay outside the gene matches. The CDR3 runs 14 residues. Germline values: CDR1 MRHNA, CDR2 SNTAGT. The CDR3 loop is CASSVGQGSTEAFF. The CDR3 DNA sequence: TGTGCCAGCAGTGTGGGACAGGGGAGCACTGAAGCTTTCTTT.

CDR3 residues: CASRDHGTGSNQPQHF. The DNA for the CDR3 is TGTGCCAGCAGGGATCACGGGACAGGCAGCAATCAGCCCCAGCATTTT. The chain combines TRBV28 with TRBJ1-5, with TRBD1 identical over 8 bases. There are 16 residues in the CDR3. The germline V gene encodes CDR1 MDHEN and CDR2 SYDVKM. Trimming removed 6 bases from V and 1 base from J; junction bases left unmatched: 8. The full variable domain, completed using reference TRBV28 and TRBJ1-5, is DVKVTQSSRYLVKRTGEKVFLECVQDMDHENMFWYRQDPGLGLRLIYFSYDVKMKEKGDIPEGYSVSREKKERFSLILESASTNQTSMYLCASRDHGTGSNQPQHFGDGTRLSIL.

The chain employs TRBV6-5 and TRBJ2-3; D might be TRBD2 (5 bases). The V end was cut by 10 bases, the J end by 1 base, with 15 bases between. CDR1 is MNHEY and CDR2 is SVGAGI in the germline V gene. The CDR3 spans 14 residues. CDR3 bases: TGTGCCACCATAGCCTCCGGGGGCACAGATACGCAGTATTTT. As protein: CATIASGGTDTQYF.

This clone was seen more than once but under ten times. Additional DNA sequences in this sample encode the identical CDR3. J is TRBJ2-5 and V is TRBV20-1; D not resolved. CDR1 and CDR2 from the germline V gene are DFQATT and SNEGSKA (reference sequence). This CDR3 is built from 10 residues. Trimming removed 3 bases from V and 5 bases from J, with 4 bases in between. Written as DNA, the CDR3 is TGCAGTGCTAGGGGCGAGACCCAGTACTTC. This sequence encodes CSARGETQYF.

The sample holds one count of this clone. J is TRBJ1-4 and V is TRBV19; the D is unclear. In germline, CDR1 is LNHDA, CDR2 SQIVND (reference sequence). The V end lost 3 bases, the J end lost 8 bases, and 13 bases lay between the germline ends. The CDR3 runs to 14 residues. CDR3 DNA sequence: TGTGCCAGTAGTATCAAAGGGAAGTACGAAAAACTGTTTTTT. The encoded protein is CASSIKGKYEKLFF.

The chain has TRBV4-2 and TRBJ2-1; the D gene is possibly TRBD1 (6 bases). Trimming pared 0 bases from V and 13 bases from J, leaving 28 bases between. In germline, CDR1 is LGHNA, CDR2 YNFKEQ. The CDR3 runs 18 residues. In DNA, the CDR3 is TGTGCCAGCAGCCAAGAGGACAGAATCACAATGAGCAGTTCTGACCAGTTCTTC. Translated, it gives CASSQEDRITMSSSDQFF.

The J gene is TRBJ2-3, the V gene TRBV9; D is possibly TRBD2 (6 bases). This CDR3 has 13 amino acids. Germline CDR1 reads SGDLS; CDR2 reads YYNGEE. Between the trimmed V and J ends, which lost 7 bases and 6 bases, there was a span of 15 bases. The CDR3 DNA sequence: TGTGCCAGCGGCGGTAGCCTAGCGGATACGCAGTATTTT. Translating gives CASGGSLADTQYF. Combining the CDR3 with reference TRBV9 and TRBJ2-3 gives the whole variable domain DSGVTQTPKHLITATGQRVTLRCSPRSGDLSVYWYQQSLDQGLQFLIQYYNGEERAKGNILERFSAQQFPDLHSELNLSSLELGDSALYFCASGGSLADTQYFGPGTRLTVL.

The V call is TRBV28, the J call TRBJ1-1, with TRBD1 identical over 8 bases. V lost 4 bases to trimming and J lost 0 bases; unmatched junction nucleotides: 4. The CDR3 spans 15 residues. Germline V CDR1 and CDR2: MDHEN, SYDVKM. For the CDR3, the DNA is TGTGCCAGCAGTTGGGCAGGGGGCTTGAACACTGAAGCTTTCTTT. This sequence encodes CASSWAGGLNTEAFF.

V usage is TRBV7-8 and J usage is TRBJ2-7, with 8 positions matching TRBD2. Trimming removed 2 bases from V and 1 base from J; junction bases left unmatched: 7. The germline V gene encodes CDR1 SGHVS and CDR2 FQNEAQ. The CDR3 runs to 16 residues. The CDR3: CASSLPRLAKSYEQYF. The CDR3 coding sequence is TGTGCCAGCAGCTTACCAAGACTAGCGAAGTCCTACGAGCAGTACTTC.

This rearrangement joins TRBV7-3 to TRBJ1-2; 9 bases map to TRBD1. The CDR3 loop spans 13 amino acids. CDR1 and CDR2 from the germline V gene are SGHTA and FQGTGA. The ends lost 5 bases at V and 8 bases at J; junction bases unmatched: 6. CDR3 loop: CASSLRTGVGYTF. The CDR3 DNA reads as TGTGCCAGCAGCCTACGGACAGGGGTCGGCTACACCTTC.

Comment on this clone: A much larger clonotype is one base distant, so this may be a read error. Other DNA sequences in this sample translate to the same CDR3. The chain carries TRBV7-8 and TRBJ2-7; D uncertain. The length of the CDR3 is 14 residues. V was cut by 3 bases and J by 4 bases, with 13 bases left in between. Germline lookup yields CDR1 SGHVS and CDR2 FQNEAQ. The CDR3, as DNA: TGTGCCAGCAGCTTTTCGGGCCTAAGTTACGAGCAGTACTTC. Its translation is CASSFSGLSYEQYF.

The chain has TRBV5-1 and TRBJ2-5; D perhaps matches TRBD1 (5 bases). The germline gives CDR1 SGHRS, CDR2 YFSETQ. Trimming took 4 bases from V and 5 from J, leaving 18 bases between them. This CDR3 spans 15 amino acids. The chain's CDR3 is CASSVGGAVSETQYF. In nucleotides, the CDR3 is TGCGCCAGCAGCGTAGGTGGGGCAGTCTCGGAGACCCAGTACTTC.